What follows are 24 T cell receptor beta chains derived from one specimen sequenced in a study of T cells in localized non-small cell lung cancer. Profiling relied on immunoSEQ multiplex PCR, and the TCRdb table lists in-frame clones only, not all of them. Among around 12,000 clones, approximately 28% were seen once, and the ten largest hold 7.2%. The source was lung tumor tissue, collected before any cancer treatment. Receptors were obtained from a female donor of 60 years or more with stage I lung adenocarcinoma.

The genes are TRBV11-3 and TRBJ2-1; 8 nucleotides line up with TRBD2. The CDR3 contains 16 residues. From germline, CDR1 is SGHNT and CDR2 YENEEA. After removal of 5 bases from V and 2 bases from J, the junction contained 8 bases not matched to a gene. DNA for the CDR3: TGTGCCAGCAGCCTTCAAAGCGGGGGCACCTACAATGAGCAGTTCTTC. The encoded protein is CASSLQSGGTYNEQFF.

In its sample, this clone was seen a few times. The chain uses TRBV11-3 and TRBJ2-1, with a possible D match to TRBD1 (6 bases). Germline lookup yields CDR1 SGHNT and CDR2 YENEEA. V gave up 5 bases and J gave up 9 bases, with 17 bases separating them. There are 14 residues in the CDR3. Here the CDR3 reads CASSSPNRVGEQFF. For the CDR3, the DNA is TGTGCCAGCAGCAGCCCTAACAGGGTGGGTGAGCAGTTCTTC.

The chain employs TRBV6-8 and TRBJ2-3; D is undetermined. The CDR3 length is 15 residues. With 10 bases removed from V and 2 bases from J, the gap between germline ends came to 19 bases. Germline-derived CDR1 and CDR2 are MNHGY and SAAAGT. The CDR3 sequence: CAISLLIEATDTQYF. The DNA for the CDR3 is TGTGCCATCAGCCTCCTGATAGAGGCCACAGATACGCAGTATTTT.

This clone was seen more than once but under ten times. V is TRBV28 and J is TRBJ2-7; perhaps D is TRBD1 or TRBD2 (6 bases each). V shed 11 bases and J shed 2 bases, with 13 bases lying between them. Germline V CDR1 and CDR2: MDHEN, SYDVKM. The CDR3 is made up of 12 amino acids. The CDR3 DNA sequence: TGTGCCGTTGGGGGGCAGCCCTACGAGCAGTACTTC. Amino acids: CAVGGQPYEQYF.

The gene calls are TRBV25-1 and TRBJ1-3, with 9 bases matching TRBD1. The CDR3 covers 16 residues. J gave up 3 bases and V 10 bases, and 13 bases lay outside the gene matches. CDR1 and CDR2 from the germline V gene are MGHDK and SYGVNS. For the CDR3, the DNA is TGTGCCACCTCCCCCCCCACAGGGGGCAGTGGAAACACCATATATTTT. Protein product: CATSPPTGGSGNTIYF.

This clone has only a few counts. This chain connects TRBV11-3 to TRBJ2-3, with D uncertain. Germline V gene data show CDR1 as SGHNT and CDR2 as YENEEA. Deletions cut 3 bases from V and 0 bases from J, with 13 bases between. The CDR3 length is 16 residues. CDR3 bases: TGTGCCAGCAGCTTGGTCGGCAGATCTAGCACAGATACGCAGTATTTT. As protein: CASSLVGRSSTDTQYF.

The rearrangement uses TRBV6-8 and TRBJ1-3; the D gene is possibly TRBD1 (6 bases). Trimming shortened V by 9 bases and J by 1 base, and 16 bases separated the two germline ends. Germline V gene sequence: CDR1 MNHGY, CDR2 SAAAGT. This CDR3 is built from 15 residues. The CDR3 bases are TGTGCCAGTGCCAGGGGTATAGATTCTGGAAACACCATATATTTT. Translating gives CASARGIDSGNTIYF.

This clone was counted many times. The rearrangement uses TRBV6-8 and TRBJ1-3; D is ambiguous. The CDR3 sequence is 16 residues long. Germline CDR1 reads MNHGY; CDR2 reads SAAAGT. V was pared by 0 bases and J by 1 base, with 10 bases between. The CDR3 region is CASSYSPLGSGNTIYF. For the CDR3, the DNA is TGTGCCAGCAGTTACTCCCCCCTAGGATCTGGAAACACCATATATTTT.

The J gene is TRBJ2-1, the V gene TRBV18, with unresolved D. Deletions cut 2 bases from V and 6 bases from J, with 11 bases between. Per germline, CDR1 KGHSH and CDR2 LQKENI. The CDR3 consists of 14 residues. This CDR3 reads CASSPVSPLNEQFF. The CDR3 DNA reads as TGTGCCAGCTCACCAGTCTCACCCCTCAATGAGCAGTTCTTC.

The chain joins TRBV6-8 to TRBJ1-3; D is unresolved. Trimming removed 6 bases from V and 4 bases from J, with 10 bases in between. The germline V gene has CDR1 MNHGY and CDR2 SAAAGT. This CDR3 spans 13 amino acids. The chain's CDR3 is CASRRLGGNTIYF. The CDR3 nucleotides read TGTGCCAGCAGGAGATTAGGAGGAAACACCATATATTTT.

V usage is TRBV18 and J usage is TRBJ2-3; 7 nucleotides line up with TRBD1. V dropped 2 bases and J dropped 5; count of bases not matched to a gene: 1. In germline, CDR1 is KGHSH, CDR2 LQKENI. The CDR3 covers 13 residues. CDR3 residues: CASSPGTVDTQYF. DNA for the CDR3: TGTGCCAGCTCACCAGGGACAGTAGATACGCAGTATTTT.

The genes are TRBV30 and TRBJ2-6, with no clear D. CDR3 length: 15 residues. Per the germline V gene, CDR1 is GTSNPN and CDR2 is SVGIG (reference sequence). With 0 bases removed from V and 0 bases from J, the gap between germline ends came to 6 bases. The chain's CDR3 is CAWSVLTSGANVLTF. CDR3 coding DNA: TGTGCCTGGAGTGTTCTTACCTCTGGGGCCAACGTCCTGACTTTC.

The J gene is TRBJ2-1, the V gene TRBV11-3; a possible D gene is TRBD1 (5 bases). This CDR3 region has 15 residues. The V and J ends lost 0 bases and 3 bases respectively, with 9 bases between them. CDR1 and CDR2 from the germline V gene are SGHNT and YENEEA. The CDR3, as DNA: TGTGCCAGCAGCTTAGACAGGGTGAGCTACAATGAGCAGTTCTTC. It yields the protein CASSLDRVSYNEQFF.

The V call is TRBV6-8, the J call TRBJ2-7; a possible D gene is TRBD1 (6 bases). Germline loops: CDR1 MNHGY, CDR2 SAAAGT. CDR3 length equals 13 residues. Trimming pared 6 bases from V and 1 base from J, leaving 10 bases between. The CDR3, as DNA: TGTGCCAGCAGAGGAAGGGGGTCCTACGAGCAGTACTTC. It translates to CASRGRGSYEQYF.

The rearrangement links TRBV6-8 to TRBJ2-1; 13 nucleotides match TRBD2. Trimming took 5 bases from V and 7 from J; bases not matched to a gene: 14. Per the germline V gene, CDR1 is MNHGY and CDR2 is SAAAGT. This CDR3 is 18 amino acids long. The CDR3 region is CASSLARLAGGSWNEQFF. The CDR3 DNA is TGTGCCAGCAGTCTTGCTCGACTAGCGGGAGGATCGTGGAATGAGCAGTTCTTC.

The gene calls are TRBV6-8 and TRBJ1-1; 10 nucleotides agree with TRBD1. CDR1 MNHGY and CDR2 SAAAGT come from the germline V gene. The V and J ends lost 5 bases and 1 base, in that order; junction bases with no gene match: 4. The CDR3 covers 15 residues. Written as DNA, the CDR3 is TGTGCCAGCAGTGCGGACAGGGGGGGGAACACTGAAGCTTTCTTT. Its translation: CASSADRGGNTEAFF.

This clone appeared many times. The rearrangement joins TRBV11-3 to TRBJ2-1; TRBD2 matches 7 bases. CDR1 is SGHNT, CDR2 YENEEA, per germline. The length of the CDR3 is 15 residues. V lost 5 bases and J lost 8; bases outside the gene matches: 12. CDR3 residues: CASSLEGWEGDEQFF. The DNA of the CDR3 is TGTGCCAGCAGCCTTGAAGGATGGGAGGGCGATGAGCAGTTCTTC.

There are a few counts of this clone. The chain couples TRBV11-3 to TRBJ1-1; D is unclear. The CDR3 loop spans 14 amino acids. V was pared by 5 bases and J by 3 bases, with 13 bases between. The germline V gene encodes CDR1 SGHNT and CDR2 YENEEA. The CDR3 DNA follows: TGTGCCAGCAGCGCCCGTGCTAGAGACACTGAAGCTTTCTTT. Residues: CASSARARDTEAFF.

This clone came up a few times. The DNA of the CDR3 is TGTGCCAGCTCACCCCTCCAGGGGGACACTGAAGCTTTCTTT. The encoded protein is CASSPLQGDTEAFF. The rearrangement joins TRBV18 to TRBJ1-1; 7 bases are shared with TRBD1. The germline V gene encodes CDR1 KGHSH and CDR2 LQKENI. The CDR3 is made up of 14 amino acids. J was trimmed by 3 bases and V by 3 bases; bases with no gene match: 4.

The J gene is TRBJ2-7, the V gene TRBV30; maybe TRBD2 (5 bases). This CDR3 comprises 12 residues. V lost 1 base, J lost 2 bases, and 6 bases lay in between. CDR1 is GTSNPN and CDR2 is SVGIG in the germline V gene (reference sequence). The CDR3 DNA is TGTGCCTGGAGTGGGGGAGCCTACGAGCAGTACTTC. The encoded protein is CAWSGGAYEQYF.

With regard to this clone: An end of the junction does not agree with germline; a read error may underlie this. V and J are TRBV11-3 and TRBJ2-1; TRBD2 matches at 14 bases. The CDR3 length is 17 residues. Per the germline V gene, CDR1 is SGHNT and CDR2 is YENEEA. CDR3 amino acids: CASSQRSGGLAGAISVF. CDR3 nucleotides: TGTGCCAGCAGCCAAAGGTCCGGGGGACTAGCGGGAGCCATCTCGGTCTTC.

V usage is TRBV11-3 and J usage is TRBJ1-4, with D uncertain. The V gene lost 5 bases and the J gene lost 10 bases, with 17 bases spanning the gap. Looked up from germline, CDR1 is SGHNT and CDR2 is YENEEA. CDR3 length: 14 residues. CDR3 amino acids: CASSLAGSLGKLFF. CDR3 coding DNA: TGTGCCAGCAGCCTCGCCGGGAGTTTGGGAAAACTGTTTTTT.

This clone was seen repeatedly, ten times or more. The chain links TRBV2 to TRBJ1-3; D is perhaps TRBD1 (5 bases). This CDR3 is built from 14 residues. The germline gives CDR1 SNHLY, CDR2 FYNNEI. The V gene lost 7 bases and the J gene lost 2 bases, with 12 bases spanning the gap. CDR3 sequence: CASTYGTPGNTIYF. The CDR3 bases are TGTGCCAGCACCTATGGGACCCCTGGAAACACCATATATTTT.

The chain uses TRBV23-1 and TRBJ2-7, with 7 bases lining up with TRBD2. TRBV23-1 is annotated as an ORF whose role is uncertain. V lost 4 bases, J lost 6 bases, and 15 bases stayed unmatched. This CDR3 contains 16 residues. The CDR3 here is CASSRTSGTNLSEQYF. The CDR3, as DNA: TGCGCCAGCAGTCGGACCTCCGGGACTAATTTGAGCGAGCAGTACTTC.